These 14 T cell receptor beta chains originate from one sample sequenced in a study of cytomegalovirus exposure and HLA in healthy donors. In the PCR, 60 Vbeta and 13 Jbeta primers were used. Method: immunoSEQ multiplex PCR; TCRdb's copy keeps in-frame clones and lacks some. The repertoire consists of about 160,000 clones, with roughly 83% occurring once and the leading ten covering 0.38%. Sample: PBMCs. These receptors were taken from a boy under 10 years old in good health and CMV-seronegative.

This clone is a singleton in its sample. This chain links TRBV5-1 with TRBJ2-3; perhaps TRBD1 as D (6 bases). Per the germline V gene, CDR1 is SGHRS and CDR2 is YFSETQ. The ends were cut back, 4 bases at V and 4 bases at J, with 19 bases in the middle. CDR3 size: 16 residues. The CDR3 protein is CASSPVPRQVADTQYF. As DNA, the CDR3 is TGCGCCAGCAGCCCGGTACCCAGACAGGTTGCAGATACGCAGTATTTT.

The V gene is TRBV29-1, the J gene TRBJ1-1; TRBD1 agrees at 8 bases. V lost 7 bases, J lost 6 bases, and 10 bases stayed unmatched. Germline loops: CDR1 SQVTM, CDR2 ANQGSEA. This CDR3 has 13 amino acids. CDR3 loop: CSASTGVVAEAFF. The CDR3 DNA is TGCAGCGCCTCGACAGGGGTGGTCGCTGAAGCTTTCTTT.

The table lists this clone with a count of one. The rearrangement joins TRBV2 to TRBJ2-7, with TRBD2 identical over 11 bases. J gave up 6 bases and V 9 bases, and 13 bases lay outside the gene matches. Germline values: CDR1 SNHLY, CDR2 FYNNEI. The CDR3 runs to 15 residues. CDR3: CASSPTSGRISEQYF. In nucleotides, the CDR3 is TGTGCCAGTTCCCCCACTAGCGGGAGAATAAGCGAGCAGTACTTC.

The genes are TRBV15 and TRBJ1-1; D not resolved. V was trimmed by 5 bases and J by 0 bases, leaving 7 bases between them. Germline CDR1 is LNHNV and CDR2 is YYDKDF (reference sequence). There are 13 residues in the CDR3. CDR3 DNA sequence: TGTGCCACCAGCGCAGGTATGAACACTGAAGCTTTCTTT. Amino acids: CATSAGMNTEAFF.

V usage is TRBV4-1 and J usage is TRBJ1-2, with 8 bases fitting TRBD1. V shed 6 bases, J shed 3 bases, and the junction held 6 bases outside the gene matches. Germline V CDR1 and CDR2: MGHRA, YSYEKL. This CDR3 has 14 residues. The CDR3 spells CASRYPGQDYGYTF. The CDR3 DNA reads TGCGCCAGCAGATACCCGGGACAGGACTATGGCTACACCTTC.

This clone has more than one count but fewer than ten. The chain is built from TRBV19 and TRBJ1-5; D unresolved. This CDR3 is 12 amino acids long. The germline gives CDR1 LNHDA, CDR2 SQIVND (reference sequence). Trimming shortened V by 6 bases and J by 4 bases, and 7 bases separated the two germline ends. The CDR3 DNA reads TGTGCCAGTAGAAGAGGGAATCAGCCCCAGCATTTT. Protein product: CASRRGNQPQHF.

The V and J genes are TRBV30 and TRBJ1-1; maybe TRBD1 (6 bases). The germline gives CDR1 GTSNPN, CDR2 SVGIG (reference sequence). CDR3 length: 12 residues. Trimming took 6 bases from V and 3 from J, leaving 11 bases between them. The CDR3 DNA sequence: TGTGCCTGTATGGGGGCATACACTGAAGCTTTCTTT. It yields the protein CACMGAYTEAFF.

V and J are TRBV9 and TRBJ1-3; D remains ambiguous. The CDR3 has 16 residues. The germline CDR1 and CDR2 sequences are SGDLS and YYNGEE. Trimming cost V 0 bases and J 0 bases, with 10 bases left between them. The CDR3 nucleotides are TGTGCCAGCAGCGTAGAGAGGCATTACTCTGGAAACACCATATATTTT. Translated, it gives CASSVERHYSGNTIYF.

The V and J genes are TRBV5-6 and TRBJ2-5; 12 nucleotides match TRBD2. TRBJ2-7 explains the end of the DNA better; the J call may be wrong. In germline, CDR1 is SGHDT, CDR2 YYEEEE. There are 16 residues in the CDR3. This chain's CDR3 is CASSLGLAGLPYEQYF. In DNA form, the CDR3 reads TGTGCCAGCAGCCTAGGACTAGCGGGACTTCCCTACGAGCAGTACTTC.

The chain joins TRBV6-4 to TRBJ2-1; 9 nucleotides agree with TRBD2. The CDR3 has 17 residues. Germline CDR1 reads MRHNA; CDR2 reads SNTAGT. V shed 0 bases and J 2 bases; nucleotides not matched to a gene: 5. CDR3 residues: CASSDSSTSGAYNEQFF. For the CDR3, the DNA is TGTGCCAGCAGTGACTCTTCGACTAGCGGAGCCTACAATGAGCAGTTCTTC.

The CDR3 loop reads CASSLPELAPEQYF. The CDR3, as DNA: TGTGCCAGCAGCTTACCGGAACTAGCGCCCGAGCAGTACTTC. This chain uses TRBV5-4 with TRBJ2-7, with TRBD2 matching 7 bases. Per germline, CDR1 SGHNT and CDR2 YYREEE (reference sequence). The V segment lost 2 bases and the J segment 6 bases; nucleotides outside the gene matches: 8. This CDR3 region has 14 residues.

The rearrangement joins TRBV23-1 to TRBJ1-1; 8 bases are a match to TRBD1. TRBV23-1 is an ORF for which the function is uncertain. CDR3 length: 18 amino acids. J gave up 1 base and V 3 bases, and 13 bases lay outside the gene matches. The CDR3 coding sequence is TGCGCCAGCAGTCACAGGGGGCGAAGGGAGATATGGAACACTGAAGCTTTCTTT. This sequence encodes CASSHRGRREIWNTEAFF.

This clone was seen once. This sequence joins TRBV7-8 and TRBJ1-4; the D gene is possibly TRBD1 (5 bases). The CDR3 runs to 19 residues. CDR1 is SGHVS, CDR2 FQNEAQ, per germline. V shed 2 bases and J shed 0 bases, with 19 bases lying between them. The CDR3, as DNA: TGTGCCAGCAGCTTATACAGATTTTTAGACAGATCAACTAATGAAAAACTGTTTTTT. Its translation is CASSLYRFLDRSTNEKLFF.

The chain recombines TRBV7-2 with TRBJ2-2; 11 bases line up with TRBD2. The CDR3 has 16 amino acids. In germline, CDR1 is SGHTA, CDR2 FQGNSA. Unmatched junction bases numbered 8, after V lost 5 bases and J lost 6 bases. The CDR3 DNA sequence: TGTGCCAGCAGCCCCGGACTAGCGGGCCGCCCCGGGGAGCTGTTTTTT. Protein: CASSPGLAGRPGELFF.